Listed below are T cell receptor beta chains from one sample, sequenced in a study of blood T cell repertoires in COVID-19. Data came from immunoSEQ multiplex PCR; TCRdb stores just in-frame clones and leaves some out. The sample shows more than 300,000 clones, roughly four fifths of them seen only once. Sequencing used PBMCs or T cells enriched from blood (not recorded which). The receptors here all came from a woman between 45 and 60 years old who had recovered from COVID-19. CDR3s leave out the opening cysteine and the closing phenylalanine or tryptophan. The order of the fields is V gene, J gene, clone size, CDR3 protein. Only some rows state a clone size, as once, few, many or a class for expanded clones.

v_call: TRBV6-1; j_call: TRBJ1-5; clone_size: NA; cdr3_aa: ASSDGQRKQPQH
v_call: TRBV27; j_call: TRBJ1-2; clone_size: NA; cdr3_aa: ASSPWGQGNYGYT
v_call: TRBV6-5; j_call: TRBJ1-6; clone_size: NA; cdr3_aa: ASSYGGSGGSPLH
v_call: TRBV27; j_call: TRBJ1-2; clone_size: NA; cdr3_aa: ASKDSLQGWHGYT
v_call: TRBV2; j_call: TRBJ2-3; clone_size: NA; cdr3_aa: ASSHRVLRATTDTQY
v_call: TRBV19; j_call: TRBJ2-2; clone_size: NA; cdr3_aa: ASSRQGLHTGELF
v_call: TRBV9; j_call: TRBJ1-5; clone_size: NA; cdr3_aa: ASSPDLGQPQH
v_call: TRBV3-1/TRBV3-2; j_call: TRBJ2-2; clone_size: NA; cdr3_aa: ASSQTHTGELF
v_call: TRBV6-5; j_call: TRBJ1-5; clone_size: NA; cdr3_aa: ASRPQGYSNQPQH
v_call: TRBV19; j_call: TRBJ1-1; clone_size: NA; cdr3_aa: ATKADRGQLNTEAF
v_call: TRBV6-5; j_call: TRBJ1-2; clone_size: few; cdr3_aa: AGGEVRGYT
v_call: TRBV3-1/TRBV3-2; j_call: TRBJ1-2; clone_size: NA; cdr3_aa: ASSQAGGRGYT
v_call: TRBV19; j_call: TRBJ1-2; clone_size: NA; cdr3_aa: ASSMGADRGRDGYT
v_call: TRBV12-5; j_call: TRBJ1-2; clone_size: NA; cdr3_aa: ASGSALGDHGGYGYT
v_call: TRBV9; j_call: TRBJ2-3; clone_size: NA; cdr3_aa: ASSVALSTDTQY